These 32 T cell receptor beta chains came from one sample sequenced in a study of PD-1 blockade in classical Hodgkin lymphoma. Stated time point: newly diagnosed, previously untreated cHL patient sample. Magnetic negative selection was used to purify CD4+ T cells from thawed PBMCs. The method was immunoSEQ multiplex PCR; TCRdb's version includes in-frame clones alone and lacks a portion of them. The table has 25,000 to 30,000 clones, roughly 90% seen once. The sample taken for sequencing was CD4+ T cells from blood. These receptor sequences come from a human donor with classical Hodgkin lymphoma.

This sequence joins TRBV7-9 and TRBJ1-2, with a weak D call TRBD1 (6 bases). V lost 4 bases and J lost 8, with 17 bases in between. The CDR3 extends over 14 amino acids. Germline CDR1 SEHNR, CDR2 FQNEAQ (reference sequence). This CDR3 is CASSSDTGLDGYTF. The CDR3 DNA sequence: TGTGCCAGCAGCTCGGACACAGGGCTGGACGGCTACACCTTC. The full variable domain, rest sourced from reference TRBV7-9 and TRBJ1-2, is DTGVSQNPRHKITKRGQNVTFRCDPISEHNRLYWYRQTLGQGPEFLTYFQNEAQLEKSRLLSDRFSAERPKGSFSTLEIQRTEQGDSAMYLCASSSDTGLDGYTFGSGTRLTVV.

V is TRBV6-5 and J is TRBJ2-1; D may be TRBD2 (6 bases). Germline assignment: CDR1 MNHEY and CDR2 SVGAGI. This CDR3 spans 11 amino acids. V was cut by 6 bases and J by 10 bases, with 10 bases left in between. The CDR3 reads CASSNGGEQFF. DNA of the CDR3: TGTGCCAGCAGCAATGGGGGGGAGCAGTTCTTC.

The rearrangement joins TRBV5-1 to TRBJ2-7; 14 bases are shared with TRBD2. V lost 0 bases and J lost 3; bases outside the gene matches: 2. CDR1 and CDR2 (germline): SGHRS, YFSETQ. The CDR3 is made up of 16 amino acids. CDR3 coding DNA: TGCGCCAGCAGCTTGGGGACTAGCGGGAGGAACTACGAGCAGTACTTC. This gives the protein CASSLGTSGRNYEQYF.

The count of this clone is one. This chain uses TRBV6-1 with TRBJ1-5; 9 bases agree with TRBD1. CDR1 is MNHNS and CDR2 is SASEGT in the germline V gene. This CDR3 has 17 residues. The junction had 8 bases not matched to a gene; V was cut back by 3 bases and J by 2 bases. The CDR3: CASSDGTGTRGNQPQHF. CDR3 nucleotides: TGTGCCAGCAGTGATGGGACAGGGACCCGGGGCAATCAGCCCCAGCATTTT.

CDR3: CASSQQANTEAFF. The CDR3 coding sequence is TGTGCCAGCAGCCAACAGGCCAACACTGAAGCTTTCTTT. V usage is TRBV11-3 and J usage is TRBJ1-1; D perhaps matches TRBD1 (5 bases). The CDR3 extends over 13 amino acids. The germline V and J ends were trimmed by 5 bases and 2 bases, with 9 bases remaining between them. Germline CDR1 SGHNT, CDR2 YENEEA.

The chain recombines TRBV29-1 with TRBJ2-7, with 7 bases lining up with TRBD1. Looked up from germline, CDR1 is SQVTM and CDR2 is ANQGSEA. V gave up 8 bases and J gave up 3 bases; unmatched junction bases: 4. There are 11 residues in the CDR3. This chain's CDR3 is CSIGTDYEQYF. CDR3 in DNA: TGCAGCATCGGGACAGACTACGAGCAGTACTTC.

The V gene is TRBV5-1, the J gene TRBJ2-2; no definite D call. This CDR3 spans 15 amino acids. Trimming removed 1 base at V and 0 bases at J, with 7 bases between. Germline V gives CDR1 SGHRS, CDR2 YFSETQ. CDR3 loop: CASSLLAANTGELFF. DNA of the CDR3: TGCGCCAGCAGCTTGTTAGCAGCGAACACCGGGGAGCTGTTTTTT.

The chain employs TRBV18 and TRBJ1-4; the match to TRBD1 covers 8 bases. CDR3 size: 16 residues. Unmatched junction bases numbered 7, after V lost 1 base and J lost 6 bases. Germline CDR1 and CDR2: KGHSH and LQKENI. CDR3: CASSPRQGRWDEKLFF. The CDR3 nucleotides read TGTGCCAGCTCACCACGACAGGGGCGGTGGGATGAAAAACTGTTTTTT.

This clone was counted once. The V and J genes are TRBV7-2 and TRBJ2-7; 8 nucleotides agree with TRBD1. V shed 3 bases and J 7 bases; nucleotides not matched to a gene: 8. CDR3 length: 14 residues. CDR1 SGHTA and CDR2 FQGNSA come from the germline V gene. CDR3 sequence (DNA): TGTGCCAGCAGCTTTCAGGGGGCGTCGGGAGAGCAGTACTTC. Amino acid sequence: CASSFQGASGEQYF. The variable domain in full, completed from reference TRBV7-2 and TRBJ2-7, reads GAGVSQSPSNKVTEKGKDVELRCDPISGHTALYWYRQSLGQGLEFLIYFQGNSAPDKSGLPSDRFSAERTGGSVSTLTIQRTQQEDSAVYLCASSFQGASGEQYFGPGTRLTVT.

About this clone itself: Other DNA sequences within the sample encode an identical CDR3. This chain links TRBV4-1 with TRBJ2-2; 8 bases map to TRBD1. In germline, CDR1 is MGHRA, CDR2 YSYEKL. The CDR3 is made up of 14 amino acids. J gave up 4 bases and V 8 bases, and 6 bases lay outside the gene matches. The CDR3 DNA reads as TGCGCCAGCGGGACAGGCACATTCACCGGGGAGCTGTTTTTT. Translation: CASGTGTFTGELFF.

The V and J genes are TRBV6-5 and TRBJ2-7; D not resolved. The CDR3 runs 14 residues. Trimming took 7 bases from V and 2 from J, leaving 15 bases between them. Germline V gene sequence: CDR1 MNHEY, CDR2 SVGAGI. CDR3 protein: CASTQDRFPYEQYF. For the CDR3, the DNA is TGTGCCAGCACCCAGGACCGATTTCCCTACGAGCAGTACTTC.

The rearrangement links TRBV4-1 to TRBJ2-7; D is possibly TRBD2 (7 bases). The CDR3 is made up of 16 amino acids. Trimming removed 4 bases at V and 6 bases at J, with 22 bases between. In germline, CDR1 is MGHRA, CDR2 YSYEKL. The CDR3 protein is CASSPGAARGQFEQYF. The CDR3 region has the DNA TGCGCCAGCAGCCCGGGGGCGGCGCGGGGGCAGTTCGAGCAGTACTTC.

In DNA form, the CDR3 reads TGTGCCAGCAGCCTAGGAGCAGGGACTAGAAGTGACATTCAGTACTTC. The encoded protein is CASSLGAGTRSDIQYF. The chain joins TRBV7-8 to TRBJ2-4; the match to TRBD2 covers 8 bases. The CDR3 has 16 residues. Germline trimming cut 5 bases from V and 8 bases from J; bases unmatched to any gene: 14. From germline, CDR1 is SGHVS and CDR2 FQNEAQ. Supplemented by reference TRBV7-8 and TRBJ2-4, the full variable domain reads GAGVSQSPRYKVAKRGQDVALRCDPISGHVSLFWYQQALGQGPEFLTYFQNEAQLDKSGLPSDRFFAERPEGSVSTLKIQRTQQEDSAVYLCASSLGAGTRSDIQYFGAGTRLSVL.

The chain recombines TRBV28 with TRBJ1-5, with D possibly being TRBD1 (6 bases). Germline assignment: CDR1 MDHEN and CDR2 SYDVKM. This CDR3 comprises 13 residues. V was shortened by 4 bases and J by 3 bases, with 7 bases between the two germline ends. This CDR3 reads CASSSGHNQPQHF. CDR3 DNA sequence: TGTGCCAGCAGTTCGGGACACAATCAGCCCCAGCATTTT.

Written as DNA, the CDR3 is TGTGCCAGCAATAAGGGCTATGGCTACACCTTC. It codes for CASNKGYGYTF. V usage is TRBV28 and J usage is TRBJ1-2; D call uncertain. Germline V CDR1 and CDR2: MDHEN, SYDVKM. Trimming cost V 7 bases and J 4 bases, with 7 bases left between them. The CDR3 has 11 amino acids.

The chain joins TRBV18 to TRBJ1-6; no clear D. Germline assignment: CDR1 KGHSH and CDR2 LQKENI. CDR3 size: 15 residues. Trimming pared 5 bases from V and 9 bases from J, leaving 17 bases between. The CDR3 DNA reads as TGTGCCAGCTCATCGACAACCCTCGCCGGTTCACCCCTCCACTTT. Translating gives CASSSTTLAGSPLHF.

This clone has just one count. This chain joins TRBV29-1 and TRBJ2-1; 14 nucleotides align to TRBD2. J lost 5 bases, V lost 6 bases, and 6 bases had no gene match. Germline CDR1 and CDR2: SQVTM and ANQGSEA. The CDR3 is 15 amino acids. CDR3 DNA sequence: TGCAGCGTGGGACTGGGACTAGCGGGGGACAATGAGCAGTTCTTC. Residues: CSVGLGLAGDNEQFF.

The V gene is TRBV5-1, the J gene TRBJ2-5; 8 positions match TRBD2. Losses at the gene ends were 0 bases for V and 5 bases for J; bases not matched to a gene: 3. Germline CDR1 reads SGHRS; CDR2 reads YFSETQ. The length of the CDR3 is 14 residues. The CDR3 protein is CASSLAGGLETQYF. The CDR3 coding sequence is TGCGCCAGCAGCTTGGCGGGGGGGCTGGAGACCCAGTACTTC.

CDR3: CASSSAIAGGQAEQFF. The CDR3 DNA sequence: TGTGCCAGCAGCTCTGCCATAGCGGGAGGGCAGGCTGAGCAGTTCTTC. The chain couples TRBV7-3 to TRBJ2-1; 11 bases match TRBD2. Unmatched junction bases numbered 11, after V lost 4 bases and J lost 9 bases. This CDR3 spans 16 amino acids. From germline, CDR1 is SGHTA and CDR2 FQGTGA.

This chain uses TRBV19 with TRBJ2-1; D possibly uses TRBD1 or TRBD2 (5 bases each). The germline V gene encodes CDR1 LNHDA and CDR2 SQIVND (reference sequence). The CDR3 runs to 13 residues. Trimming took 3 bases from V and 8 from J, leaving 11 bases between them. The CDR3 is CASSIGTADEQFF. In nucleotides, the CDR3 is TGTGCCAGTAGTATCGGGACCGCGGATGAGCAGTTCTTC.

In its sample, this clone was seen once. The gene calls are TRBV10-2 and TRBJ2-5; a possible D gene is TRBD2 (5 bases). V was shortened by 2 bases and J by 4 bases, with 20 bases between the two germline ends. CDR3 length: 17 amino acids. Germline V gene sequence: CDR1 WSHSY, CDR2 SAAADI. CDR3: CASSEVWRARMPETQYF. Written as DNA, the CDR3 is TGCGCCAGCAGTGAGGTCTGGCGGGCCCGGATGCCAGAGACCCAGTACTTC.

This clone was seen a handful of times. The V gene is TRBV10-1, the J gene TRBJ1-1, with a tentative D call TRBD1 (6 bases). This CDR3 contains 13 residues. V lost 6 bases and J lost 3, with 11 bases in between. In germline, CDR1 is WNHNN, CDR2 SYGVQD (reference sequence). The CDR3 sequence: CASSPGQYTEAFF. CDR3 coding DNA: TGCGCCAGCAGCCCCGGACAGTACACTGAAGCTTTCTTT.

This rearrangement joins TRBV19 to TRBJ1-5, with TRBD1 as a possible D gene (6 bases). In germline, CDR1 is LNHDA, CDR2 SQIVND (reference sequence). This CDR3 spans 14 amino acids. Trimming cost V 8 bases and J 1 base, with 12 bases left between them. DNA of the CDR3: TGTGCCAGTGGGGGCCGGGACAGCAATCAGCCCCAGCATTTT. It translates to CASGGRDSNQPQHF. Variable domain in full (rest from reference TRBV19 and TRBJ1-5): DGGITQSPKYLFRKEGQNVTLSCEQNLNHDAMYWYRQDPGQGLRLIYYSQIVNDFQKGDIAEGYSVSREKKESFPLTVTSAQKNPTAFYLCASGGRDSNQPQHFGDGTRLSIL.

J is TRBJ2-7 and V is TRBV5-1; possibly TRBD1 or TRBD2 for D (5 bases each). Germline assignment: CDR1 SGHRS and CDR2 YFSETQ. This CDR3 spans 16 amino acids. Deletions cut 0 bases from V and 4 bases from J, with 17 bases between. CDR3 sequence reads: CASSLGDEGIGYEQYF. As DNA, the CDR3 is TGCGCCAGCAGCTTGGGGGACGAGGGAATAGGGTACGAGCAGTACTTC.

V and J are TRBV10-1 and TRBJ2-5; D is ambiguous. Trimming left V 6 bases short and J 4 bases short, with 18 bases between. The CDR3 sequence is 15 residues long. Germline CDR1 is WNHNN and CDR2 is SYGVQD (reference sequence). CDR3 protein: CASSQGSGGPETQYF. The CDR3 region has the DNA TGCGCCAGCAGCCAAGGTTCTGGTGGCCCAGAGACCCAGTACTTC.

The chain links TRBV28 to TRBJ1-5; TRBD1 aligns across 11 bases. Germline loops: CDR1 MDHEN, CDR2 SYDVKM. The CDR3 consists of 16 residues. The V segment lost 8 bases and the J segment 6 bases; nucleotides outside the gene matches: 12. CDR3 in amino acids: CASFLRTGGLIQPQHF. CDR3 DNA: TGTGCCAGCTTCCTCAGGACAGGGGGCTTGATTCAGCCCCAGCATTTT.

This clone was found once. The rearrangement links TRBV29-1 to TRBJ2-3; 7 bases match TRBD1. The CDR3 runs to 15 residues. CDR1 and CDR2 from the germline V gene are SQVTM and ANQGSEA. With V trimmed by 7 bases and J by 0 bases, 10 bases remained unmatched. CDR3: CSGVGQIPSTDTQYF. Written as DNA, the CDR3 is TGCAGCGGGGTGGGACAGATCCCTAGCACAGATACGCAGTATTTT.

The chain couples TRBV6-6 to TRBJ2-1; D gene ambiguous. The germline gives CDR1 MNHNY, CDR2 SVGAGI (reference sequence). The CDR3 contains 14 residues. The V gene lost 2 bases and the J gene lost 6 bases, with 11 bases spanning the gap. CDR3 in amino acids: CASSYRSDGNEQFF. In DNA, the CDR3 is TGTGCCAGCAGTTACAGGTCAGACGGCAATGAGCAGTTCTTC.

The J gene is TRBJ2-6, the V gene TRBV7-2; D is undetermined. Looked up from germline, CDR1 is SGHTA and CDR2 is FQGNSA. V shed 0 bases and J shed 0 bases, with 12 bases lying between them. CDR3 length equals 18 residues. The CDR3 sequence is CASSLAGSSDSGANVLTF. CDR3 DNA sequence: TGTGCCAGCAGCTTAGCCGGGTCAAGTGACTCTGGGGCCAACGTCCTGACTTTC.

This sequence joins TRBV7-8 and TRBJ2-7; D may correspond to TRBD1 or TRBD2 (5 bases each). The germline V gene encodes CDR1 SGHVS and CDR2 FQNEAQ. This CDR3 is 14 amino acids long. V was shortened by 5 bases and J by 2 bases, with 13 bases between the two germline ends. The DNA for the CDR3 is TGTGCCAGCAGCCTGATTCAGGGACCCTACGAGCAGTACTTC. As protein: CASSLIQGPYEQYF.

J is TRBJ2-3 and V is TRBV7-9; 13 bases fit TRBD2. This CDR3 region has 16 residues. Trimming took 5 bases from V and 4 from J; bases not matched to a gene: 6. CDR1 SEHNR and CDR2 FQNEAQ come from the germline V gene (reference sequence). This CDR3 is CASSARTSGSADTQYF. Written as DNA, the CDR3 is TGTGCCAGCAGCGCAAGGACTAGCGGGAGTGCAGATACGCAGTATTTT.

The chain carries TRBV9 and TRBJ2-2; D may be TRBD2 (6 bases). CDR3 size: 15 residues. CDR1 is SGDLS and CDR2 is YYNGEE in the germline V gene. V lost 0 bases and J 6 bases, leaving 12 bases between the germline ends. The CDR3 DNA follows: TGTGCCAGCAGCGTAGGCTGGCTAGCGCCCGGGGAGCTGTTTTTT. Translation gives CASSVGWLAPGELFF.